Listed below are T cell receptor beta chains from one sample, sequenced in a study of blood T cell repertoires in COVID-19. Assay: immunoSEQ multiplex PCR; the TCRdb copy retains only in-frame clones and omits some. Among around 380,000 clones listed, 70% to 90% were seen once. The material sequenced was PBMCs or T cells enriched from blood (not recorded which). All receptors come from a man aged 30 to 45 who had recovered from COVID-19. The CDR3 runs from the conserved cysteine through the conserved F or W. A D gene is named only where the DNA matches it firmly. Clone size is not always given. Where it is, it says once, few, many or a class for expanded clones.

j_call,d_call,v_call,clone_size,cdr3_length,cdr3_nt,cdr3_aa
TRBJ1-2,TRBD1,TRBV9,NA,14,TGTGCCAGCAGCCAAGGACAGGGAAACTATGGCTACACCTTC,CASSQGQGNYGYTF
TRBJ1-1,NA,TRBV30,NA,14,TGTGCCTGGAGCGGTCAGGGGCCTGGGACTGAAGCTTTCTTT,CAWSGQGPGTEAFF
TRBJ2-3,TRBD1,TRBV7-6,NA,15,TGTGCCAGCAGCTCCCCGGGACAGACCACAGATACGCAGTATTTT,CASSSPGQTTDTQYF
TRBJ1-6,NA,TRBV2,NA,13,TGTGCCAGTTACGGACAGTATAATTCACCCCTCCACTTT,CASYGQYNSPLHF
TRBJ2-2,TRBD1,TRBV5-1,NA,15,TGCGCCAGCAGCACGGGGACAGGGGAAACCGGGGAGCTGTTTTTT,CASSTGTGETGELFF
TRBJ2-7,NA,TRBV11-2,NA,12,TGTGCCAGCAGCCATATAGTCAGGGGGCAGTACTTC,CASSHIVRGQYF
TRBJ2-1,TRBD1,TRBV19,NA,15,TGTGCCAGTAGTAAACCCCCGGGGACAGACAATGAGCAGTTCTTC,CASSKPPGTDNEQFF
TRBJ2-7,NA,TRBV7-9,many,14,TGTGCCAGCAGGTCCCCCGGGATGGAAGGCGAGCAGTACTTC,CASRSPGMEGEQYF
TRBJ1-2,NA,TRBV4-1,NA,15,TGCGCCAGCAGCCAAGAGGGCAGGAGGTCGGAAGGCTACACCTTC,CASSQEGRRSEGYTF
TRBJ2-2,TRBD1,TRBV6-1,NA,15,TGTGCCAGCAGTGAGACAGGGATCAACACCGGGGAGCTGTTTTTT,CASSETGINTGELFF
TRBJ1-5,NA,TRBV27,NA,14,TGTGCCAGCAGTTTATCTTCCGGCAATCAGCCCCAGCATTTT,CASSLSSGNQPQHF
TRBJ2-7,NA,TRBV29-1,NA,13,TGCAGCGTCCTGACAGGAATCTCCTACGAGCAGTACTTC,CSVLTGISYEQYF
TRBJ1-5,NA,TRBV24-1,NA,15,TGTGCCACCAGTGATTCCCGTCGGGGAAATCAGCCCCAGCATTTT,CATSDSRRGNQPQHF
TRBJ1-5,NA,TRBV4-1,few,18,TGCGCCAGCAGCCAAGACACATTGGTGCTATTTAGGGGGCAGCCCCAGCATTTT,CASSQDTLVLFRGQPQHF
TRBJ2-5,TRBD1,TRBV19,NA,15,TGTGCCAGTAGGTCAGGGATGGGACAGCGGGAGACCCAGTACTTC,CASRSGMGQRETQYF
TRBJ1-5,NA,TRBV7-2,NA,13,TGTGCCAGCAGCCCAATTCATAATCAGCCCCAGCATTTT,CASSPIHNQPQHF
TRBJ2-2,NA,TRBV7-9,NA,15,TGTGCCAGCAGCCTGACTAGTCCGAACACCGGGGAGCTGTTTTTT,CASSLTSPNTGELFF
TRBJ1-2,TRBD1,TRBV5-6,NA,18,TGTGCCAGCAGTTCGATCCGGGACAGGGGGCCCAACCCCCTGGGCTACACCTTC,CASSSIRDRGPNPLGYTF
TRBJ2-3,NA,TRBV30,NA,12,TGTGCCTGGACGGACTCCCGGGATACGCAGTATTTT,CAWTDSRDTQYF
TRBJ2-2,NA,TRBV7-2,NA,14,TGTGCCAGCAGCCGCAGGGTTTTAACCGGGGAGCTGTTTTTT,CASSRRVLTGELFF
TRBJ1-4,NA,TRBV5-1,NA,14,TGCGCCAGCACTACAGGGACAACTAATGAAAAACTGTTTTTT,CASTTGTTNEKLFF
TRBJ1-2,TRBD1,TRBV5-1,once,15,TGCGCCAGCAGCAAAGGGACAGGGACATACTATGGCTACACCTTC,CASSKGTGTYYGYTF
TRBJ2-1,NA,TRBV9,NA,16,TGTGCCAGCAGCGCCCTCCCAGGGGAGACCTACAATGAGCAGTTCTTC,CASSALPGETYNEQFF
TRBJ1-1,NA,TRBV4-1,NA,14,TGCGCCAGCAGCCAAGGGGGGCAGGGGCTTGAAGCTTTCTTT,CASSQGGQGLEAFF
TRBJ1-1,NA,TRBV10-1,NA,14,TGCGCCAGCAGTGAGTCGAGCCAGGGCACTGAAGCTTTCTTT,CASSESSQGTEAFF
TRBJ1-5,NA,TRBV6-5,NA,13,TGTGCCAGCAGTTACTTTCCGGGACAGCCCCAGCATTTT,CASSYFPGQPQHF
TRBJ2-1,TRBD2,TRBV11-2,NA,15,TGTGCCAGCAGCTTACTAGCGGGGGGATCCAATGAGCAGTTCTTC,CASSLLAGGSNEQFF
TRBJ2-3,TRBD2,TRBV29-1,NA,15,TGCAGCGTTGAAGAGGTAGCGGGGGTGTTAAATACGCAGTATTTT,CSVEEVAGVLNTQYF
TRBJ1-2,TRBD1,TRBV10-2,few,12,TGCGCCAGCCGGGACAGGACTTTCGGCTACACCTTC,CASRDRTFGYTF